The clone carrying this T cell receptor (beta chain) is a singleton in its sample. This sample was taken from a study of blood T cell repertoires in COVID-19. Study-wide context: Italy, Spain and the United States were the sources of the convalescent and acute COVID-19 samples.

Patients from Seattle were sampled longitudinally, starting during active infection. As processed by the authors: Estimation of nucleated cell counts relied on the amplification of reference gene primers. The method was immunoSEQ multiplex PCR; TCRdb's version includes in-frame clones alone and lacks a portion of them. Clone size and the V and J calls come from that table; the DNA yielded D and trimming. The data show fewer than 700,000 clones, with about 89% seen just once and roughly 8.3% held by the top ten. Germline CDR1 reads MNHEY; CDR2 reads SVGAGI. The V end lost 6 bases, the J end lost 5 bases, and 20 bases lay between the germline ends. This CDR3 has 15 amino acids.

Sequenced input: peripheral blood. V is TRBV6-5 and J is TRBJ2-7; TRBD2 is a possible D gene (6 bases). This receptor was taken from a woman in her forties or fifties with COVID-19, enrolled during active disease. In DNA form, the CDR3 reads TGTGCCAGCAGCCCATCGTCGGGACTTCCCCACGAGCAGTACTTC. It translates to CASSPSSGLPHEQYF.